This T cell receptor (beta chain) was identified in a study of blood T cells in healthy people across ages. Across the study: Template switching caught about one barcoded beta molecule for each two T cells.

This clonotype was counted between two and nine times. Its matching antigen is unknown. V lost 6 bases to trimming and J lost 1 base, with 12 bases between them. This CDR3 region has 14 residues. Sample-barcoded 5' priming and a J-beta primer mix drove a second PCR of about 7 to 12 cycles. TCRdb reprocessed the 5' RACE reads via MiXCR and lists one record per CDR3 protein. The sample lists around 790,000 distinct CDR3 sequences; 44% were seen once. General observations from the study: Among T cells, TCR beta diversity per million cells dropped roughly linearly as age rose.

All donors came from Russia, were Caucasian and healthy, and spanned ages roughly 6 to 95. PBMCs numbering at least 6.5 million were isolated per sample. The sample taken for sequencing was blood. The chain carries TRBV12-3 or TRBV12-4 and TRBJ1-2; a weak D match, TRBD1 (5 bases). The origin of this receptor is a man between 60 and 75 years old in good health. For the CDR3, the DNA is TGTGCCAGCAGCCCGGGACTGAATAACTATGGCTACACCTTC. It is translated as CASSPGLNNYGYTF.